Listed below are T cell receptor beta chains from one sample, sequenced in a study of cytomegalovirus exposure and HLA in healthy donors. Using immunoSEQ multiplex PCR, the repertoire was profiled, and TCRdb retains in-frame clones only, with some absent. The record lists over 200,000 clones, of which the ten most abundant hold roughly 0.98%. Sequenced input: PBMCs. Source of these receptors: a young woman in good health and CMV-seropositive. CDR3s include the opening cysteine and the closing phenylalanine or tryptophan. The D gene is left open where the match is weak.

J,D,V,CDR3,DNA
TRBJ2-5,NA,TRBV10-3,CAISASTGYQETQYF,TGTGCCATCAGTGCATCCACGGGTTACCAAGAGACCCAGTACTTC
TRBJ1-1,NA,TRBV14,CASSQEYDTEAFF,TGTGCCAGCAGCCAAGAGTATGACACTGAAGCTTTCTTT
TRBJ2-1,NA,TRBV6-5,CASSIRQPSYNEQFF,TGTGCCAGCAGTATCCGACAGCCCTCCTACAATGAGCAGTTCTTC
TRBJ1-2,TRBD1,TRBV28,CASSSQGQPIHGYTF,TGTGCCAGCAGCAGTCAGGGACAGCCAATCCATGGCTACACCTTC
TRBJ2-7,TRBD1,TRBV5-1,CASSAAGGSSYEQYF,TGCGCCAGCAGCGCGGCAGGGGGAAGTTCCTACGAGCAGTACTTC
TRBJ1-1,NA,TRBV6-1,CASSEGTYEMNTEAFF,TGTGCCAGCAGTGAAGGGACATACGAAATGAACACTGAAGCTTTCTTT
TRBJ2-1,TRBD2,TRBV11-3,CASSPDGTSYNEQFF,TGTGCCAGCAGCCCAGACGGGACTAGTTACAATGAGCAGTTCTTC
TRBJ1-2,NA,TRBV6-5,CASSYRANYGYTF,TGTGCCAGCAGCTATCGTGCTAACTATGGCTACACCTTC
TRBJ2-2,TRBD2,TRBV9,CASSVGLAYTGELFF,TGTGCCAGCAGCGTCGGACTAGCGTACACCGGGGAGCTGTTTTTT
TRBJ1-2,NA,TRBV30,CAWSVGPRYYGYTF,TGTGCCTGGAGTGTTGGCCCCCGTTACTATGGCTACACCTTC
TRBJ2-1,TRBD2,TRBV5-1,CASSWREGPNEQFF,TGCGCCAGCAGCTGGCGGGAGGGCCCGAATGAGCAGTTCTTC
TRBJ1-1,NA,TRBV19,CASMGRTNTEAFF,TGTGCCAGTATGGGGCGGACAAACACTGAAGCTTTCTTT
TRBJ1-2,TRBD1,TRBV5-6,CASSLPTGGSGYTF,TGTGCCAGCAGCCTGCCCACAGGGGGAAGTGGCTACACCTTC
TRBJ1-1,NA,TRBV2,CASSEGNWAEAFF,TGTGCCAGCAGCGAGGGAAATTGGGCTGAAGCTTTCTTT
TRBJ1-4,TRBD1,TRBV11-1,CASSFGTAGANEKLFF,TGTGCCAGCAGCTTCGGGACAGCGGGTGCTAATGAAAAACTGTTTTTT
TRBJ2-5,TRBD1,TRBV9,CASSALTGVQETQYF,TGTGCCAGCAGCGCCCTTACAGGGGTCCAAGAGACCCAGTACTTC
TRBJ2-1,NA,TRBV2,CARSPYNEQFF,TGTGCCAGATCTCCGTACAATGAGCAGTTCTTC
TRBJ1-4,NA,TRBV5-4,CASSLGPGTANEKLFF,TGTGCCAGCAGCTTGGGTCCGGGAACGGCTAATGAAAAACTGTTTTTT
TRBJ2-1,NA,TRBV5-4,CASRLGGSGYEQFF,TGTGCCAGCAGGCTGGGTGGCAGCGGGTATGAGCAGTTCTTC
TRBJ2-1,TRBD2,TRBV7-8,CASSPGLAGELF,TGTGCCAGCAGCCCGGGACTAGCGGGGGAACTCTTC
TRBJ2-7,NA,TRBV27,CASSSARGGQYF,TGTGCCAGCAGCTCCGCCCGGGGAGGGCAGTACTTC
TRBJ2-7,TRBD1,TRBV27,CASSLGQGRSYEQYF,TGTGCCAGCAGTCTCGGACAGGGGAGGTCCTACGAGCAGTACTTC
TRBJ1-4,TRBD1,TRBV7-8,CASSLGQGRFGEKLFF,TGTGCCAGCAGCTTGGGACAGGGTCGTTTCGGCGAAAAACTGTTTTTT
TRBJ2-7,TRBD2,TRBV7-2,CASSSEAGTSFPQYF,TGTGCCAGCAGCTCAGAAGCCGGGACTAGCTTCCCGCAGTACTTC
TRBJ1-2,NA,TRBV2,CASSVGGAYSYGYTF,TGTGCCAGCAGTGTGGGGGGGGCGTACAGCTATGGCTACACCTTC
TRBJ2-7,TRBD2,TRBV28,CASNPRASGRIYEQYF,TGTGCCAGCAACCCAAGGGCTAGCGGGAGGATCTACGAGCAGTACTTC
TRBJ1-1,NA,TRBV7-2,CASSFGMNTEAFF,TGTGCCAGCAGCTTCGGGATGAACACTGAAGCTTTCTTT
TRBJ1-3,NA,TRBV5-6,CASSFGGISGNTIYF,TGTGCCAGCAGCTTCGGCGGAATCTCTGGAAACACCATATATTTT
TRBJ1-1,NA,TRBV12-5,CASGLSGDTEAFF,TGTGCTAGTGGTCTATCGGGGGACACTGAAGCTTTCTTT
TRBJ2-7,NA,TRBV19,CASSMSGGISREQYF,TGTGCCAGTAGTATGTCCGGGGGAATCTCACGGGAGCAGTACTTC
TRBJ2-6,NA,TRBV27,CASSWAGNLPGANVLTF,TGTGCCAGCAGTTGGGCAGGGAACCTACCTGGGGCCAACGTCCTGACTTTC
TRBJ2-5,NA,TRBV6-6,CASGPFETQYF,TGTGCCAGCGGGCCTTTTGAGACCCAGTACTTC
TRBJ1-1,NA,TRBV10-3,CAISEQGNNIARPEAFF,TGTGCCATCAGTGAACAGGGTAACAACATCGCGCGGCCTGAAGCTTTCTTT
TRBJ2-3,NA,TRBV7-9,CASSLPGGTPDTQYF,TGTGCCAGCAGCCTGCCGGGCGGGACCCCAGATACGCAGTATTTT
TRBJ1-1,NA,TRBV6-6,CASSYRLGTEAFF,TGTGCCAGCAGTTATCGACTTGGCACTGAAGCTTTCTTT
TRBJ1-5,NA,TRBV2,CASSEFNRPDYSNQPQHF,TGTGCCAGCAGTGAGTTCAACAGGCCAGATTATAGCAATCAGCCCCAGCATTTT
TRBJ2-1,TRBD2,TRBV19,CASSLRLAGWMGKDNEQFF,TGTGCCAGTAGTCTTAGACTAGCGGGATGGATGGGAAAAGACAATGAGCAGTTCTTC
TRBJ1-4,NA,TRBV27,CASGIHTGSNEKLFF,TGTGCCAGCGGAATCCACACAGGGTCTAATGAAAAACTGTTTTTT
TRBJ2-1,NA,TRBV7-9,CASSLITLLKEQFF,TGTGCCAGCAGCTTAATCACCTTACTAAAGGAGCAGTTCTTC
TRBJ2-6,TRBD1,TRBV7-9,CASSGTAGANVLTF,TGTGCCAGCAGCGGGACAGCTGGGGCCAACGTCCTGACTTTC
TRBJ2-1,TRBD1,TRBV5-1,CASSLRQGSYNEQFF,TGCGCCAGCAGCTTGCGACAGGGGTCCTACAATGAGCAGTTCTTC
TRBJ1-3,TRBD1,TRBV5-1,CASSRQGVGNTIYF,TGCGCCAGCAGCCGGCAGGGGGTCGGAAACACCATATATTTT
TRBJ1-5,NA,TRBV5-8,CASSQGGAKNQPQHF,TGTGCCAGCAGTCAAGGGGGGGCGAAGAATCAGCCCCAGCATTTT
TRBJ1-1,TRBD1,TRBV5-4,CASNLDRGFVTEAFF,TGTGCCAGCAACTTGGACAGGGGTTTCGTCACTGAAGCTTTCTTT
TRBJ1-1,NA,TRBV7-2,CASQEQGNTEAFF,TGTGCCAGCCAAGAGCAGGGGAACACTGAAGCTTTCTTT
TRBJ2-3,TRBD1,TRBV4-3,CASSQRDREDTQYF,TGCGCCAGCAGCCAGAGGGACAGGGAAGATACGCAGTATTTT
TRBJ1-2,TRBD1,TRBV7-2,CASSSQPPGTGGGYTF,TGTGCCAGCAGCTCCCAACCCCCCGGGACAGGGGGAGGCTACACCTTC
TRBJ1-1,NA,TRBV2,CASSEVVGGNAFF,TGTGCCAGCAGTGAAGTTGTTGGGGGGAACGCTTTCTTT
TRBJ2-7,NA,TRBV11-3,CASSLTPNSYEQYF,TGTGCCAGCAGCTTAACACCAAACTCCTACGAGCAGTACTTC
TRBJ2-1,TRBD2,TRBV5-1,CASTKRDSPRVDEQFF,TGCGCCAGCACAAAGCGGGACTCCCCGCGTGTCGATGAGCAGTTCTTC
TRBJ2-1,TRBD1,TRBV7-9,CASSSDRGPRNNEQFF,TGTGCCAGCAGCTCCGACAGGGGGCCTCGTAACAATGAGCAGTTCTTC